Below, 9 T cell receptor beta chains from the same sample are listed, as sequenced in a study of blood T cells in healthy people across ages. Through a sample-barcoded 5' primer and a J-beta primer mix, a second PCR was run for about 6 to 11 cycles. Via MiXCR, TCRdb re-called the 5' RACE reads, giving one row per CDR3 protein. Of hundreds of thousands of distinct CDR3 sequences in the sample, around 20% were seen once. Sequenced: blood. The receptors were sampled from a man aged 70 or older in good health.

This clonotype was detected a few times. The rearrangement joins TRBV5-1 to TRBJ2-3, with 9 bases fitting TRBD2. The CDR3 runs to 16 residues. V gave up 4 bases and J gave up 2 bases; unmatched junction bases: 8. Germline V gene sequence: CDR1 SGHRS, CDR2 YFSETQ. The CDR3: CASSQTSGWATDTQYF. DNA for the CDR3: TGCGCCAGCAGCCAAACTAGCGGGTGGGCCACAGATACGCAGTATTTT.

The chain has TRBV6-6 and TRBJ2-5; unclear D gene. Gene TRBJ2-7 matches the end of the DNA better, so the J call may be wrong. Germline CDR1 reads MNHNY; CDR2 reads SVGAGI (reference sequence). The CDR3 runs to 14 residues. CDR3 amino acids: CASSYASSSYEQYF. The CDR3 DNA is TGTGCCAGCAGTTACGCGAGTAGCTCCTACGAGCAGTACTTC.

The chain recombines TRBV7-9 with TRBJ2-1; 11 bases are shared with TRBD2. The length of the CDR3 is 14 residues. Germline values: CDR1 SEHNR, CDR2 FQNEAQ (reference sequence). With V trimmed by 10 bases and J by 8 bases, 10 bases remained unmatched. CDR3: CATPGLAERDEQFF. The CDR3 nucleotides are TGTGCCACTCCGGGACTAGCGGAGAGGGATGAGCAGTTCTTC.

The gene calls are TRBV12-3 or TRBV12-4 and TRBJ2-7; possible D gene TRBD1, 5 bases. V gave up 2 bases and J gave up 5 bases, with 10 bases separating them. The length of the CDR3 is 13 residues. The CDR3 DNA follows: TGTGCCAGCAGTTTACTGCAGGGTCACGAGCAGTACTTC. This encodes CASSLLQGHEQYF.

The table lists this clonotype with a count of one. The J gene is TRBJ1-1, the V gene TRBV3-1; 7 nucleotides line up with TRBD1. Germline trimming cut 3 bases from V and 5 bases from J; bases unmatched to any gene: 6. CDR1 LGHDT and CDR2 YNNKEL come from the germline V gene (reference sequence). This CDR3 has 14 amino acids. The CDR3 loop reads CASSHKGARTEAFF. The DNA of the CDR3 is TGTGCCAGCAGCCATAAGGGGGCGAGAACTGAAGCTTTCTTT.

The rearrangement joins TRBV7-6 to TRBJ2-7, with 9 bases lining up with TRBD1. The germline V gene encodes CDR1 SGHVS and CDR2 FNYEAQ. The CDR3 length is 15 residues. The trim removed 5 bases at V and 5 bases at J, leaving 10 bases unmatched. The CDR3 DNA reads TGTGCCAGCAGCGCGCAGACAGGGGGTCTACACGAGCAGTACTTC. Protein: CASSAQTGGLHEQYF.

This chain uses TRBV11-2 with TRBJ2-1; 9 nucleotides align to TRBD2. Germline CDR1 and CDR2: SGHAT and FQNNGV. The CDR3 consists of 18 residues. V gave up 3 bases and J gave up 6 bases; unmatched junction bases: 15. CDR3 loop: CASSFPPFLGLATNEQFF. Here the CDR3 DNA reads TGTGCCAGCAGCTTTCCTCCCTTCCTGGGACTAGCCACCAATGAGCAGTTCTTC.

The chain recombines TRBV27 with TRBJ1-1; a weak D match, TRBD1 (6 bases). V was pared by 4 bases and J by 11 bases, with 11 bases between. This CDR3 is built from 11 residues. The germline gives CDR1 MNHEY, CDR2 SMNVEV (reference sequence). CDR3 bases: TGTGCCAGCAGTTCTCAGGGGCCGGCTTTCTTT. Its translation: CASSSQGPAFF.

V gene TRBV3-1 combines with J gene TRBJ2-1; D is unresolved. V was pared by 0 bases and J by 10 bases, with 16 bases between. Germline assignment: CDR1 LGHDT and CDR2 YNNKEL (reference sequence). The CDR3 loop spans 15 amino acids. The CDR3 sequence: CASSQDASASYEQFF. CDR3 DNA sequence: TGTGCCAGCAGCCAAGATGCCAGCGCCTCCTACGAGCAGTTCTTC.